The T cell receptor (beta chain) described here comes from a study of T cell responses to AZD1222 COVID-19 vaccine. Whole-study results and caveats: White British ancestry dominated among donors, who included more females, and clonal diversity was possibly underestimated. Spike was spanned by vaccine-associated CD4 TCRs, which were dominant at 160-218 and 743-854. The number of AZD1222 recipients seropositive at baseline was only 5 to 7. Repertoire sampling occurred only after the peak T cell response.

Per germline, CDR1 SGHTA and CDR2 FQGTGA. The length of the CDR3 is 15 residues. Losses at the gene ends were 5 bases for V and 6 bases for J; bases not matched to a gene: 9. For this clone: Its target is not known.

Clones were sequenced by immunoSEQ multiplex PCR, and TCRdb holds only the in-frame ones, with some missing. This sample has 150,000 to 200,000 clones; about 93% occur once, and the top ten carry around 1%. Sample: peripheral blood, taken 28 days after the second dose of the MenACWY control vaccine. The clonotype was recovered from an adult who received the MenACWY meningococcal vaccine as a control. The gene calls are TRBV7-3 and TRBJ2-1; 8 bases map to TRBD2. The CDR3 region has the DNA TGTGCCAGCAGCCCCGCGGGGGGTCAGGGCAATGAGCAGTTCTTC. Its protein product is CASSPAGGQGNEQFF.